This is a list of T cell receptor beta chains from one sample in a study of T cells after yellow fever vaccination. TCRdb itself ran the 5' RACE reads through MiXCR, one entry per CDR3 protein. The table includes roughly 500,000 distinct CDR3 sequences, roughly 21% detected once. The specimen was PBMCs, collected 15 days after the yellow fever booster vaccination. Source of these receptors: a man under 40 who received the YFV17D yellow fever vaccine. The CDR3 runs from the conserved cysteine through the conserved F or W. A D gene is named only where the DNA matches it firmly. Clone size is shown for a subset of rows, as once, few, many or a class of expanded clone.

clone_size: few
j_call: TRBJ2-7
d_call: NA
v_call: TRBV7-2
cdr3_aa: CASSSTTEQYF
cdr3_nt: TGTGCCAGCAGCTCAACAACCGAGCAGTACTTC

clone_size: NA
j_call: TRBJ2-3
d_call: NA
v_call: TRBV18
cdr3_aa: CASSPATYTDTQYF
cdr3_nt: TGTGCCAGCTCACCGGCTACCTACACAGATACGCAGTATTTT

clone_size: once
j_call: TRBJ2-3
d_call: NA
v_call: TRBV5-5
cdr3_aa: CASSFDSPPSTDTQYF
cdr3_nt: TGTGCCAGCAGCTTTGACTCGCCCCCAAGCACAGATACGCAGTATTTT

clone_size: few
j_call: TRBJ2-1
d_call: TRBD2
v_call: TRBV6-2/TRBV6-3
cdr3_aa: CASSFPPGGFSNEQFF
cdr3_nt: TGTGCCAGCAGTTTCCCCCCGGGAGGGTTTTCCAATGAGCAGTTCTTC

clone_size: NA
j_call: TRBJ2-5
d_call: NA
v_call: TRBV6-1
cdr3_aa: CASSKRGGETQYF
cdr3_nt: TGTGCCAGCTCAAAAAGGGGGGGAGAGACCCAGTACTTC

clone_size: many
j_call: TRBJ2-2
d_call: NA
v_call: TRBV5-1
cdr3_aa: CASSRMGAGELFF
cdr3_nt: TGCGCCAGCAGCCGCATGGGAGCCGGGGAGCTGTTTTTT

clone_size: few
j_call: TRBJ2-5
d_call: NA
v_call: TRBV7-8
cdr3_aa: CASSHQRALQETQYF
cdr3_nt: TGTGCCAGCAGCCACCAGCGGGCCCTTCAAGAGACCCAGTACTTC

clone_size: NA
j_call: TRBJ2-7
d_call: NA
v_call: TRBV13
cdr3_aa: CASRRGYEQYF
cdr3_nt: TGTGCCAGCCGGAGGGGCTACGAGCAGTACTTC

clone_size: few
j_call: TRBJ2-3
d_call: NA
v_call: TRBV15
cdr3_aa: CATSSQTAADTDTQYF
cdr3_nt: TGTGCCACCAGCAGTCAGACAGCGGCTGACACAGATACGCAGTATTTT

clone_size: few
j_call: TRBJ2-3
d_call: NA
v_call: TRBV28
cdr3_aa: CASSLTAGGRMAQYF
cdr3_nt: TGTGCCAGCAGTTTAACAGCAGGGGGGAGGATGGCGCAGTATTTT

clone_size: once
j_call: TRBJ2-7
d_call: TRBD1
v_call: TRBV12-3/TRBV12-4
cdr3_aa: CASRKGTVYEQYF
cdr3_nt: TGTGCCAGCAGGAAGGGGACAGTCTACGAGCAGTACTTC

clone_size: NA
j_call: TRBJ1-1
d_call: NA
v_call: TRBV9
cdr3_aa: CASSGSGNTEAFF
cdr3_nt: TGTGCCAGCAGCGGGTCTGGGAACACTGAAGCTTTCTTT

clone_size: NA
j_call: TRBJ2-1
d_call: NA
v_call: TRBV20-1
cdr3_aa: CSARGPGYSEQFF
cdr3_nt: TGCAGTGCTAGGGGGCCCGGCTACTCTGAGCAGTTCTTC

clone_size: NA
j_call: TRBJ2-2
d_call: NA
v_call: TRBV9
cdr3_aa: CASSASRLGSYTGELFF
cdr3_nt: TGTGCCAGCAGCGCCTCTCGACTAGGTTCGTACACCGGGGAGCTGTTTTTT

clone_size: NA
j_call: TRBJ1-5
d_call: NA
v_call: TRBV24-1
cdr3_aa: CATSGGGRAPNQPQHF
cdr3_nt: TGTGCCACCAGTGGGGGGGGCAGGGCACCCAATCAGCCCCAGCATTTT

clone_size: NA
j_call: TRBJ2-1
d_call: NA
v_call: TRBV7-2
cdr3_aa: CASSLVWTNNEQFF
cdr3_nt: TGTGCCAGCAGCTTAGTGTGGACAAACAATGAGCAGTTCTTC

clone_size: NA
j_call: TRBJ2-3
d_call: NA
v_call: TRBV20-1
cdr3_aa: CSSTTFADTQYF
cdr3_nt: TGCAGTTCGACTACCTTTGCGGATACGCAGTATTTT

clone_size: NA
j_call: TRBJ2-7
d_call: NA
v_call: TRBV7-9
cdr3_aa: CASSLAQARINDEQYF
cdr3_nt: TGTGCCAGCAGCTTAGCGCAGGCCAGGATAAACGACGAGCAGTACTTC

clone_size: NA
j_call: TRBJ2-7
d_call: TRBD1
v_call: TRBV7-8
cdr3_aa: CASSNTYGTGRYEQYF
cdr3_nt: TGTGCCAGCAGCAACACGTACGGGACAGGGCGCTACGAGCAGTACTTC

clone_size: NA
j_call: TRBJ2-6
d_call: NA
v_call: TRBV9
cdr3_aa: CASSLSGANALTF
cdr3_nt: TGTGCCAGCAGCCTCTCTGGGGCCAACGCCCTGACTTTC

clone_size: NA
j_call: TRBJ2-1
d_call: TRBD2
v_call: TRBV6-2/TRBV6-3
cdr3_aa: CASSYSTITSGSYNEQFF
cdr3_nt: TGTGCCAGCAGTTACTCGACAATCACTAGCGGGAGTTACAATGAGCAGTTCTTC

clone_size: NA
j_call: TRBJ2-4
d_call: NA
v_call: TRBV24-1
cdr3_aa: CATSLSAKNIQYF
cdr3_nt: TGTGCCACCAGTCTATCGGCCAAAAACATTCAGTACTTC

clone_size: NA
j_call: TRBJ2-5
d_call: NA
v_call: TRBV20-1
cdr3_aa: CSARSAPTSETQYF
cdr3_nt: TGCAGTGCTAGATCGGCCCCCACGTCAGAGACCCAGTACTTC

clone_size: few
j_call: TRBJ1-3
d_call: NA
v_call: TRBV12-3/TRBV12-4
cdr3_aa: CASSLRRSLSGNTIYF
cdr3_nt: TGTGCCAGCAGTTTAAGACGCTCCCTTTCCGGAAACACCATATATTTT

clone_size: few
j_call: TRBJ1-3
d_call: NA
v_call: TRBV7-6
cdr3_aa: CASSLSGVGNTTYF
cdr3_nt: TGTGCCAGCAGCTTATCCGGGGTGGGAAACACCACATATTTT

clone_size: NA
j_call: TRBJ2-4
d_call: NA
v_call: TRBV3-1
cdr3_aa: CASSLSGGPKNIQYF
cdr3_nt: TGTGCCAGCAGCCTTTCAGGGGGGCCCAAAAACATTCAGTACTTC

clone_size: few
j_call: TRBJ1-5
d_call: TRBD1
v_call: TRBV14
cdr3_aa: CASSPGTGRNQPQHF
cdr3_nt: TGTGCCAGCAGCCCCGGGACAGGCCGAAATCAGCCCCAGCATTTT

clone_size: few
j_call: TRBJ2-1
d_call: NA
v_call: TRBV7-9
cdr3_aa: CASSDLGGGNEQFF
cdr3_nt: TGTGCCAGCAGCGACTTAGGGGGGGGTAATGAGCAGTTCTTC

clone_size: few
j_call: TRBJ2-2
d_call: NA
v_call: TRBV29-1
cdr3_aa: CSVTGGTGELFF
cdr3_nt: TGCAGCGTTACAGGCGGGACCGGGGAGCTGTTTTTT

clone_size: few
j_call: TRBJ2-3
d_call: TRBD2
v_call: TRBV7-6
cdr3_aa: CASTSGGTSTDTQYF
cdr3_nt: TGTGCCAGCACGTCGGGGGGGACTAGCACAGATACGCAGTATTTT

clone_size: few
j_call: TRBJ2-2
d_call: TRBD2
v_call: TRBV6-2/TRBV6-3
cdr3_aa: CASSRNRLAGEVGELFF
cdr3_nt: TGTGCCAGCAGTCGAAATCGACTAGCGGGAGAGGTCGGGGAGCTGTTTTTT

clone_size: few
j_call: TRBJ2-1
d_call: NA
v_call: TRBV4-3
cdr3_aa: CASSQEAYNEQFF
cdr3_nt: TGCGCCAGCAGCCAAGAGGCGTACAATGAGCAGTTCTTC

clone_size: few
j_call: TRBJ2-3
d_call: NA
v_call: TRBV7-6
cdr3_aa: CASSLAQVADTQYF
cdr3_nt: TGTGCCAGCAGCTTAGCACAGGTCGCAGATACGCAGTATTTT

clone_size: few
j_call: TRBJ2-3
d_call: TRBD1
v_call: TRBV24-1
cdr3_aa: CATSGENRGTQYF
cdr3_nt: TGTGCCACCAGTGGCGAGAACAGGGGCACGCAGTATTTT

clone_size: NA
j_call: TRBJ2-4
d_call: NA
v_call: TRBV20-1
cdr3_aa: CSAFREPNIQYF
cdr3_nt: TGCAGTGCTTTCCGGGAGCCAAACATTCAGTACTTC

clone_size: NA
j_call: TRBJ2-2
d_call: NA
v_call: TRBV20-1
cdr3_aa: CSASTPGTGELFF
cdr3_nt: TGCAGTGCGTCGACTCCGGGCACCGGGGAGCTGTTTTTT

clone_size: NA
j_call: TRBJ2-2
d_call: TRBD2
v_call: TRBV5-1
cdr3_aa: CASSSTSGFEGELFF
cdr3_nt: TGCGCCAGCAGCTCGACTAGCGGTTTCGAGGGGGAGCTGTTTTTT

clone_size: NA
j_call: TRBJ1-6
d_call: TRBD1
v_call: TRBV5-1
cdr3_aa: CASSGRTGDSPLHF
cdr3_nt: TGCGCCAGCAGCGGACGGACAGGGGATTCACCCCTCCACTTT

clone_size: few
j_call: TRBJ2-3
d_call: NA
v_call: TRBV18
cdr3_aa: CASSPQAGTDTQYF
cdr3_nt: TGTGCCAGCTCACCTCAGGCGGGCACAGATACGCAGTATTTT

clone_size: few
j_call: TRBJ2-3
d_call: NA
v_call: TRBV5-6
cdr3_aa: CASSSTVGERKYTDTQYF
cdr3_nt: TGTGCCAGCAGCTCGACCGTCGGGGAGCGGAAGTACACAGATACGCAGTATTTT

clone_size: NA
j_call: TRBJ2-1
d_call: TRBD2
v_call: TRBV7-2
cdr3_aa: CASRMGVRESNEQFF
cdr3_nt: TGTGCCAGCAGAATGGGAGTGCGGGAGAGCAATGAGCAGTTCTTC

clone_size: NA
j_call: TRBJ2-3
d_call: NA
v_call: TRBV5-1
cdr3_aa: CASSSLPRHLGSQYF
cdr3_nt: TGCGCCAGCAGCTCCTTACCGAGACACCTTGGTTCGCAGTATTTT